Listed below are T cell receptor beta chains from one sample, sequenced in a study of T cell changes during pregnancy in multiple sclerosis. The protocol was immunoSEQ multiplex PCR, while the TCRdb copy is restricted to in-frame clones and leaves out a portion. The table has approximately 71,000 clones, more than 90% seen once; the top ten hold more than 0.9%. The sequencing used peripheral blood, collected in the third trimester of pregnancy. The origin of the receptors is a female donor with multiple sclerosis, enrolled in a pregnancy study. CDR3s include the opening cysteine and the closing phenylalanine or tryptophan. A D gene is named only where the DNA matches it firmly. Where a row states a size, it is once, few, many or the class of an expanded clone; other rows omit it.

V,J,D,size,DNA,CDR3
TRBV5-1,TRBJ1-1,NA,NA,TGCGCCAGCAGCCCAGCGTCGGCAGAGGGCACTGAAGCTTTCTTT,CASSPASAEGTEAFF
TRBV28,TRBJ2-7,NA,NA,TGTGCCAGCATCCCCCAGGGGAGCTCCTACGAGCAGTACTTC,CASIPQGSSYEQYF
TRBV6-5,TRBJ1-4,NA,NA,TGTGCCAGCAGTACCAGGGCTACTAATGAAAAACTGTTTTTT,CASSTRATNEKLFF
TRBV9,TRBJ2-7,TRBD2,NA,TGTGCCAGCAGCGGGACTAGCGGTCCCTACGAGCAGTACTTC,CASSGTSGPYEQYF
TRBV27,TRBJ2-7,TRBD1,NA,TGTGCCAGCAGTTTACGCCCGACAGGGGGCATCCACGAGCAGTACTTC,CASSLRPTGGIHEQYF
TRBV4-1,TRBJ1-1,NA,few,TGCGCCAGCAGCGTGCGACAGGACACTGAAGCTTTCTTT,CASSVRQDTEAFF
TRBV2,TRBJ1-1,NA,NA,TGTGCCAGCACCCAGGCCACTGAAGCTTTCTTT,CASTQATEAFF
TRBV6-6,TRBJ1-4,NA,NA,TGTGCCAGCACCCAGAGGGCCACTAATGAAAAACTGTTTTTT,CASTQRATNEKLFF
TRBV13,TRBJ2-5,NA,NA,TGTGCCAGCAGCCCTCGTGGCCTTTTGGAAGAGACCCAGTACTTC,CASSPRGLLEETQYF
TRBV2,TRBJ1-2,TRBD1,NA,TGTGCCAGTCACCGGGACAGGGGGCCCGATGGCTACACCTTC,CASHRDRGPDGYTF
TRBV30,TRBJ2-5,NA,NA,TGTGCCTGGAGCCGGGACCCGTGGGGGGAAGAGACCCAGTACTTC,CAWSRDPWGEETQYF
TRBV29-1,TRBJ2-7,NA,NA,TGCAGCGGGAAGACGGAGGCCTACGAGCAGTACTTC,CSGKTEAYEQYF
TRBV7-9,TRBJ2-7,TRBD1,NA,TGTGCCAGCAGCCACGGGACAGCCTACGAGCAGTACTTC,CASSHGTAYEQYF
TRBV7-3,TRBJ2-1,TRBD2,NA,TGTGCCAGCAGCCTAGAGGGGAGCGGGGGGTACAATGAGCAGTTCTTC,CASSLEGSGGYNEQFF
TRBV6-9,TRBJ2-5,NA,NA,TGTGCCAGCAGTGGGCTAGCAGGAGAGACCCAGTACTTC,CASSGLAGETQYF
TRBV5-6,TRBJ1-1,NA,NA,TGTGCCAGCAGCCGGGGGGGGGTTGGGGGCTTCTCTGAAGCTTTCTTT,CASSRGGVGGFSEAFF
TRBV19,TRBJ2-7,TRBD1,NA,TGTGCCAGTAGTATAGAGGACAGGCCTTTAAAGCAGTACTTC,CASSIEDRPLKQYF
TRBV30,TRBJ2-1,NA,NA,TGTGCCTGCTCTCCTAGCTCCTACAATGAGCAGTTCTTC,CACSPSSYNEQFF
TRBV7-2,TRBJ1-1,NA,NA,TGTGCCAGCAGTTCTCAAGGACAGACCGGCTCTCGCGCGTTCTTT,CASSSQGQTGSRAFF
TRBV6-1,TRBJ2-7,TRBD1,NA,TGTGCCAGCAGTGAACAGGGGGCGGGAGAGCAGTACTTC,CASSEQGAGEQYF
TRBV5-6,TRBJ1-4,TRBD1,NA,TGTGCCAGCAGCTTGGGGCAGGGGGCCGGTGAAAAACTGTTTTTT,CASSLGQGAGEKLFF
TRBV7-9,TRBJ2-5,TRBD2,NA,TGTGCCAGCAGCCGCTCGGGGGGGCCGTGGACCCAGTACTTC,CASSRSGGPWTQYF
TRBV10-3,TRBJ1-1,TRBD1,once,TGTGCCATCAGAAGGACAGGGGAGGACACTGAAGCTTTCTTT,CAIRRTGEDTEAFF
TRBV5-6,TRBJ1-1,NA,NA,TGTGCCAGCAGCCCCCTGGACACGCCGATGAACACTGAAGCTTTCTTT,CASSPLDTPMNTEAFF
TRBV9,TRBJ2-5,NA,NA,TGTGCCAGCAGCGACTCCGCCGGGACATTTCTCCGAACCGAGACCCAGTACTTC,CASSDSAGTFLRTETQYF
TRBV4-2,TRBJ2-1,TRBD1,NA,TGTGCCAGCAGCCAGGGGGCAACCGGGACAGGGTTCCACAATGAGCAGTTCTTC,CASSQGATGTGFHNEQFF
TRBV19,TRBJ1-5,NA,NA,TGTGCCAGTAGTATAATTCAGGGGCCCCAGCATTTT,CASSIIQGPQHF
TRBV19,TRBJ1-5,NA,NA,TGTGCCAGTAGTATTGACGGGGGGGGGCGCGGCAATCAGCCCCAGCATTTT,CASSIDGGGRGNQPQHF
TRBV19,TRBJ2-1,TRBD2,NA,TGTGCCAGTAGTATAGGAGGCTGGGATAGCGGGCAGTACAATGAGCAGTTCTTC,CASSIGGWDSGQYNEQFF
TRBV27,TRBJ1-1,NA,NA,TGTGCCAGCCGATTTCAGGGGAGCACTGAAGCTTTCTTT,CASRFQGSTEAFF
TRBV11-2,TRBJ2-7,NA,once,TGTGCCAGCAGCACTCAGGGCTACGAGCAGTACTTC,CASSTQGYEQYF
TRBV19,TRBJ2-7,TRBD1,NA,TGTGCCAGTAGTACCGGGACAGGATCTTTCTACGAGCAGTACTTC,CASSTGTGSFYEQYF
TRBV5-1,TRBJ2-1,NA,once,TGCGCCAGCAGCTTGTTTCTACCCCGGGACAATGAGCAGTTCTTC,CASSLFLPRDNEQFF
TRBV18,TRBJ2-1,TRBD2,NA,TGTGCCAGCTCACCAGGGAGGGACAATGAGCAGTTCTTC,CASSPGRDNEQFF
TRBV4-1,TRBJ1-2,TRBD1,NA,TGCGCCAGCAGCCAACCAGGACAGGGCCAATATGGCTACACCTTC,CASSQPGQGQYGYTF
TRBV7-9,TRBJ2-2,NA,NA,TGTGCCAGCAGCTTCTACCAGACAGCAAACGGGGAGCTGTTTTTT,CASSFYQTANGELFF